The T cell receptor beta chain under discussion was sequenced for a study of blood T cells in healthy people across ages. General study results and limits: Diversity estimated from one million T cells was considered an underestimate.

This clonotype has only a few counts. Its target is not known. Germline trimming cut 6 bases from V and 6 bases from J; bases unmatched to any gene: 11. Looked up from germline, CDR1 is MNHEY and CDR2 is SVGEGT. The CDR3 is 17 residues long. A J-beta primer mix and a sample-barcoded 5' primer were used in a second PCR of about 6 to 12 cycles. In TCRdb, the 5' RACE reads were re-called with MiXCR into one record per CDR3 protein. The profile covers some 710,000 distinct CDR3 sequences, with 22% appearing a single time and about 20% taken by the ten largest. The sequence derives from a man between 65 and 85 years old in good health. The specimen was blood. This chain links TRBV6-2 or TRBV6-3 with TRBJ2-1, with 13 bases matching TRBD2. CDR3 in amino acids: CASSVPRTSGSGNEQFF. The CDR3, as DNA: TGTGCCAGCAGCGTACCCCGGACTAGCGGGAGTGGCAATGAGCAGTTCTTC.